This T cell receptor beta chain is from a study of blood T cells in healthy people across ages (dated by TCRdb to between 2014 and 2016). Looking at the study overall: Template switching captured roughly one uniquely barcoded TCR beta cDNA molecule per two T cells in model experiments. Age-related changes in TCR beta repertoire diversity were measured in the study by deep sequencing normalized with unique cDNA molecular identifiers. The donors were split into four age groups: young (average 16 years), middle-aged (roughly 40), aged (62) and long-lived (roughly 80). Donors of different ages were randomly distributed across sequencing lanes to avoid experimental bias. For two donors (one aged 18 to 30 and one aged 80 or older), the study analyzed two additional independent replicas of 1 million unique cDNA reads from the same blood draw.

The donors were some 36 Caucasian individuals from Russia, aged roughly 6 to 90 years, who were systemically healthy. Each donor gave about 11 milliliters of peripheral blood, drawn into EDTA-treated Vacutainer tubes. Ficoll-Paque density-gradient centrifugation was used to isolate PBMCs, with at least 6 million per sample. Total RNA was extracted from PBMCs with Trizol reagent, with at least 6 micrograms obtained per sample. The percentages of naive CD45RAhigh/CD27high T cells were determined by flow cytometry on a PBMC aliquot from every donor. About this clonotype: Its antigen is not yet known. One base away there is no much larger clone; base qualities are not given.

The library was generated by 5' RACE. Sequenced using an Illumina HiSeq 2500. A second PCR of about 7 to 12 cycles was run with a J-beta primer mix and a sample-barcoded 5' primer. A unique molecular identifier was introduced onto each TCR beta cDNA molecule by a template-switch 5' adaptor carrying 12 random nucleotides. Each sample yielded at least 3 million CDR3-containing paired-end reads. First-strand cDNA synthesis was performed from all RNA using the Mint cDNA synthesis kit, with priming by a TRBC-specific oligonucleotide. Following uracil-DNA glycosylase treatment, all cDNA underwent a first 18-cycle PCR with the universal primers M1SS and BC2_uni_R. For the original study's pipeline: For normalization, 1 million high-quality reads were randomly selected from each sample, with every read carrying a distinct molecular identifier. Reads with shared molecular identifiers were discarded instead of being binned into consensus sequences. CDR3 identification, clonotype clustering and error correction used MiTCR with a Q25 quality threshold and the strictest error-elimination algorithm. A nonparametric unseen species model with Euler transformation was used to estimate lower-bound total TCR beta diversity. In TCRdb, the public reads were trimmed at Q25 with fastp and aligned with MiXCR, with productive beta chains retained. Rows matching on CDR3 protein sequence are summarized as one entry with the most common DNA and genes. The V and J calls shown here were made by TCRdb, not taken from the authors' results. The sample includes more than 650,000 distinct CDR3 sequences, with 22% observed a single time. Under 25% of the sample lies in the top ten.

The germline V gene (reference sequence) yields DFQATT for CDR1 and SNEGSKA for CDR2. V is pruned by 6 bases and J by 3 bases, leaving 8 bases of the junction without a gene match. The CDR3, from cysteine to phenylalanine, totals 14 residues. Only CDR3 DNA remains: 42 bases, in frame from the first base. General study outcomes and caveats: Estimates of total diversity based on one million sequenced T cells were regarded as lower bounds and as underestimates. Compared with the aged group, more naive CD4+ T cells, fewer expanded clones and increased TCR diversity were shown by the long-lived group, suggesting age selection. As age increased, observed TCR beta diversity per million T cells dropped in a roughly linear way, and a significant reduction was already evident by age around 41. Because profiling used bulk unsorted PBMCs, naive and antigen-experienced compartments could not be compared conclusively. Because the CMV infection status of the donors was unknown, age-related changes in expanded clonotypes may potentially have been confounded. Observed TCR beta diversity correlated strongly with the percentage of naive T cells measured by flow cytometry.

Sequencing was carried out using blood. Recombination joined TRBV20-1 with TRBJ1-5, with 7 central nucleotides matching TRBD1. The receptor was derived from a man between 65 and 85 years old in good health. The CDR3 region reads CSAAGTVNNQPQHF. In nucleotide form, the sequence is TGCAGTGCAGCTGGGACAGTCAACAATCAGCCCCAGCATTTT.